This T cell receptor (beta chain) was recovered during a study of blood T cell repertoires in COVID-19 (dated by TCRdb to 2018 to 2020). In terms of the full investigation: Samples covering the acute and convalescent phases of COVID-19 were provided by collaborators in the United States, Italy and Spain. The material from the prospective study consisted of cDNA or gDNA derived from T cells, B-cell-depleted T cells, or PBMCs. Subjects who had been exposed to COVID-19, were actively infected with it, or had recovered from it provided the deeply sampled blood TCRbeta repertoires that made up the dataset. The repertoires were made available in a free public database intended to serve as a resource for research on the immune response to SARS-CoV-2. Samples were obtained from the ongoing ImmuneRACE study (first 160 participants) and from over 1,000 subjects provided by 6 global collaborators. The sample metadata nearly always contained a de-identified subject ID, COVID-19 status, age in years and sex. HLA class I and class II types, where available, came from metadata supplied by the sample provider rather than from assay-based typing.

Comment on this clone: Its antigen remains unidentified. Per-base qualities were not stored, and no clone one base away is much larger.

The cysteine opens and the phenylalanine closes a CDR3 of 12 amino acids. The CDR3 DNA has 36 bases and is translated from base 1. CDR1 and CDR2 were assigned from the germline V gene (reference sequence) as LNHDA and SQIVND. Ends trimmed: V by 6 bases, J by 7 bases; bases unmatched to a gene: 3. The immunoSEQ Assay, a bias-controlled multiplex PCR, was used to amplify TCRbeta CDR3 regions from genomic DNA. The original pipeline was this. Nucleated cell counts per sample were estimated from amplification of reference gene primers within the assay. To quantify the absolute abundance of each unique TCRbeta CDR3 rearrangement, sequence reads were collapsed and filtered. For each sample, productive Simpson clonality was calculated by taking the square root of Simpson's diversity index across productive rearrangements. TCRdb took this table from immuneACCESS and kept in-frame rearrangements with V and J called. Such tables lack part of the clones; where checked against another copy, unresolved V genes explain under half of the gap, and the rest is unexplained. The DNA gave D and trimming, while V, J and clone size come from that table. The sample yields 120,000 or so clones; 87% were counted once. Less than 9.5% of the sample is in the top ten clones.

Collaborating institutions collected whole blood in K2EDTA tubes following their own protocols. For TCRbeta analysis, collaborator samples were shipped as frozen whole blood, as isolated PBMCs, or as DNA extracted from either sample type. Summary of the overall study and its limitations: The quantity of clinical and demographic metadata differed by source and by participant and was supplied without curation.

This receptor was obtained from a human donor in a cohort sampled during active COVID-19. Here the chain combines TRBV19 and TRBJ1-1; 9 junctional bases match TRBD1. The sample consisted of peripheral blood. The CDR3 protein sequence reads: CASRDRGYEAFF. The sequenced DNA: TGTGCCAGTAGGGACAGGGGTTATGAAGCTTTCTTT.